This T cell receptor (beta chain) appears in the sequencing data of a study of blood T cell repertoires in COVID-19. TCRdb's copy holds only in-frame clones and misses some; the assay was immunoSEQ multiplex PCR. There are roughly 180,000 clones in the sample; roughly 80% occur only once, and 13% to 15% lies in the top ten. Individuals aged 18 to 89 years were recruited from about two dozen US areas. Assignment of participants to cohorts was predicated upon participant-reported clinical history. During the 2 weeks before they entered the study, exposed participants had met someone with a PCR-confirmed or clinician-diagnosed COVID-19 case. The CDR3 totals 15 residues. Trimming at V came to 4 bases and at J to 1 base, leaving 2 bases not matched to a gene. CDR1 is ENHRY and CDR2 is SYGVKD in the germline V gene.

The clonotype was recovered from a man in his 60s who had been exposed to COVID-19. This chain joins TRBV10-3 and TRBJ2-7; 12 bases are a match to TRBD2. Input material: PBMCs or T cells enriched from blood (not recorded which). CDR3 sequence reads: CAISGLAGVSYEQYF. CDR3 nucleotides: TGTGCCATCAGTGGACTAGCGGGAGTGTCCTACGAGCAGTACTTC.